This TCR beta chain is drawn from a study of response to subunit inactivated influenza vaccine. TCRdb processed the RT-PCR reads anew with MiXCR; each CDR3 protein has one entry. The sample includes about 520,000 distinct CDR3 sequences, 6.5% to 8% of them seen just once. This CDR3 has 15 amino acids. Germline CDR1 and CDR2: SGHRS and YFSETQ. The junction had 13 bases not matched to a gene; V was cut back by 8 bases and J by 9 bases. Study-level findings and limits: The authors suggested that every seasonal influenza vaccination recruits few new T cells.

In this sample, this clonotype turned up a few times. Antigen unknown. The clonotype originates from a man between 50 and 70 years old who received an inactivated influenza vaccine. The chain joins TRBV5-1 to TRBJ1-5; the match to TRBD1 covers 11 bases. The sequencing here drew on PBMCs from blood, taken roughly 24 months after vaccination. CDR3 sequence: CARPRSGQGGRPQHF. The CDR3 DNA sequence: TGCGCCAGACCTCGATCGGGACAGGGGGGCCGGCCCCAGCATTTT.